This T cell receptor (beta chain) was sequenced during a study of blood T cell repertoires in COVID-19 (dated by TCRdb to the early 2020s). For the wider study: The collaborator samples originated in the United States, Italy and Spain and spanned the acute and convalescent phases of COVID-19. The prospective study material was composed of cDNA or gDNA derived from T cells, B-cell-depleted T cells, or PBMCs. The repertoires were released in a freely available public database meant as a resource for research on the immune response to SARS-CoV-2. The sample metadata nearly always contained a de-identified subject ID, COVID-19 status, age in years and sex. Where available, HLA class I and class II types were taken from metadata supplied by the sample provider and were not determined by assay-based typing. Deeply sampled blood TCRbeta repertoires from subjects exposed to, actively infected with, or recovered from COVID-19 were included in the dataset. Samples came from the ongoing ImmuneRACE study (first 160 participants) plus 1,254 subjects from 6 global collaborators.

The CDR3 holds 14 amino acids from the cysteine to the phenylalanine. Only CDR3 DNA remains: 42 bases, in frame from the first base. After removal of 1 base from V and 3 bases from J, the junction retains 3 bases not matched to a gene. The germline V gene supplies CDR1 WSHSY and CDR2 SAAADI. TCRbeta CDR3 regions were amplified from genomic DNA using the immunoSEQ Assay, a bias-controlled multiplex PCR. On the study's bioinformatics: Nucleated cell counts per sample were estimated from amplification of reference gene primers within the assay. Sequence reads were collapsed and filtered to measure the absolute abundance of every unique TCRbeta CDR3 rearrangement. For each sample, productive Simpson clonality was calculated by taking the square root of Simpson's diversity index across productive rearrangements. Not all clones reach the TCRdb copy of this immuneACCESS table, which keeps in-frame sequences only. Checked studies attribute under half of the gap to unresolved V genes and leave the rest unexplained. V, J and clone size are taken as reported in that table, and D and trimming were inferred from the DNA itself. The sample has 140,000 or so clones on record, 84% of them singletons. The top ten constitute 1.5% to 2% of the sample.

Overall study outcomes, separate from this receptor: The amount of clinical and demographic metadata varied by source and participant and was provided uncurated.

On this clone: Its cognate antigen has yet to be identified. Per-nucleotide qualities are absent, and no much larger clonotype sits a single base away.

Participants in the prospective study were aged roughly 18 to 95 years, lived in about two dozen United States geographic areas, and enrolled through a virtual design. In the prospective study, cohorts were assigned on the basis of participant-reported clinical history obtained from a screening survey and a study questionnaire. A participant counted as exposed if, within 2 weeks of entering the study, that participant had been in contact with someone who had a PCR-confirmed or clinician-diagnosed COVID-19 case. In the prospective study, whole blood, serum and a nasopharyngeal or oropharyngeal swab were collected from each participant by mobile phlebotomists. Prospective study participants could optionally give additional blood draws and questionnaires over an approximately 2-month period. Blood samples from the prospective study were shipped frozen or at room temperature prior to DNA extraction.

Sequencing was done on a sample of PBMCs or T cells enriched from blood (not recorded which). This TCR came from a woman between 18 and 29 years old who had been exposed to COVID-19. The V and J genes are TRBV10-2 and TRBJ2-7; TRBD2 fits 7 bases in the junction. CDR3 region: CASSEYGGSYEQYF. The nucleotide sequence is TGCGCCAGCAGTGAGTACGGGGGGAGCTACGAGCAGTACTTC.